Shown below are 20 T cell receptor beta chains from a single sample sequenced in a study of shared clonotypes between healthy human individuals. Profiling relied on immunoSEQ multiplex PCR, and the TCRdb table lists in-frame clones only, not all of them. Of millions of clones listed, 85% to 95% are singletons. Sample: naive CD4+ T cells from PBMCs. The subset denotes: CD45RA+ positively selected. The receptors were gathered from a man aged 18 to 30 in good health. Some clones in this sample may be carry-over from other donors' samples.

There are a few counts of this clone. The chain combines TRBV6-6 with TRBJ1-1; TRBD1 aligns across 9 bases. The germline gives CDR1 MNHNY, CDR2 SVGAGI (reference sequence). This CDR3 is 14 amino acids long. V was pared by 6 bases and J by 2 bases, with 4 bases of the junction left unmatched. CDR3 nucleotides: TGTGCCAGCAGCAAACAGGGGGCCAACACTGAAGCTTTCTTT. Translation: CASSKQGANTEAFF.

V is TRBV20-1 and J is TRBJ1-3, with D perhaps TRBD1 (5 bases). Trimming stripped 5 bases from V and 7 bases from J, with 9 bases between. The CDR3 extends over 11 amino acids. Germline V gives CDR1 DFQATT, CDR2 SNEGSKA (reference sequence). The CDR3 loop reads CSAGGMNTIYF. As DNA, the CDR3 is TGCAGTGCTGGGGGAATGAACACCATATATTTT.

The genes are TRBV5-1 and TRBJ2-2; D is perhaps TRBD1 (6 bases). CDR3 length: 15 amino acids. Trimming stripped 2 bases from V and 1 base from J, with 9 bases between. Looked up from germline, CDR1 is SGHRS and CDR2 is YFSETQ. The CDR3 loop reads CASSFTGMNTGELFF. Written as DNA, the CDR3 is TGCGCCAGCAGCTTCACAGGGATGAACACCGGGGAGCTGTTTTTT.

The J gene is TRBJ2-7, the V gene TRBV6-1; 7 nucleotides match TRBD2. There are 16 residues in the CDR3. CDR1 MNHNS and CDR2 SASEGT come from the germline V gene. Germline trimming cut 2 bases from V and 1 base from J; bases unmatched to any gene: 8. DNA for the CDR3: TGTGCCAGCAGTGAACGGGGTCTAGCGGTGTCCTACGAGCAGTACTTC. Translating gives CASSERGLAVSYEQYF.

This clone occurred once. The J gene is TRBJ2-2, the V gene TRBV5-1; the D is unclear. The length of the CDR3 is 15 residues. Germline V CDR1 and CDR2: SGHRS, YFSETQ. Trimming left V 2 bases short and J 5 bases short, with 13 bases between. The DNA of the CDR3 is TGCGCCAGCAGCTTAACAACCCCCGATACCGGGGAGCTGTTTTTT. Encoded protein: CASSLTTPDTGELFF.

The genes are TRBV28 and TRBJ2-5; tentatively, D is TRBD1 (6 bases). In germline, CDR1 is MDHEN, CDR2 SYDVKM. The CDR3 contains 15 residues. Trimming pared 6 bases from V and 4 bases from J, leaving 18 bases between. The CDR3 bases are TGTGCCAGCAGCCGAAGTACAGGGAAAGGAGAGACCCAGTACTTC. Translating gives CASSRSTGKGETQYF.

CDR3 amino acids: CASSVGLAGGRRAYEQYF. CDR3 DNA sequence: TGTGCCAGCAGTGTGGGACTAGCGGGAGGGCGAAGGGCCTACGAGCAGTACTTC. V usage is TRBV6-1 and J usage is TRBJ2-7; 16 bases agree with TRBD2. The germline gives CDR1 MNHNS, CDR2 SASEGT. V trimming: 4 bases; J trimming: 2 bases; junction bases outside the gene matches: 8. The CDR3 has 18 residues.

The chain links TRBV4-3 to TRBJ2-1; TRBD2 matches at 8 bases. The germline V gene has CDR1 LGHNA and CDR2 YSLEER. CDR3 length: 16 amino acids. Germline trimming cut 3 bases from V and 1 base from J; bases unmatched to any gene: 5. CDR3: CASSHLASGSYNEQFF. CDR3 sequence (DNA): TGCGCCAGCAGCCACCTGGCTAGCGGGTCCTACAATGAGCAGTTCTTC.

The genes are TRBV6-5 and TRBJ1-2; 10 nucleotides agree with TRBD1. The V gene end was trimmed by 6 bases and the J gene end by 4 bases; junction bases not matched to a gene: 2. Germline-derived CDR1 and CDR2 are MNHEY and SVGAGI. The CDR3 runs to 13 residues. In DNA form, the CDR3 reads TGTGCCAGCAGGACAGGGGGCGGCTATGGCTACACCTTC. This gives the protein CASRTGGGYGYTF.

The chain links TRBV7-2 to TRBJ1-1; tentatively, D is TRBD1 (6 bases). Germline-derived CDR1 and CDR2 are SGHTA and FQGNSA. Trimming pared 2 bases from V and 7 bases from J, leaving 20 bases between. The CDR3 covers 16 residues. CDR3 in DNA: TGTGCCAGCAGCTTAAGGGGGACCAATCAGGGGCTTGAAGCTTTCTTT. This gives the protein CASSLRGTNQGLEAFF.

The gene calls are TRBV2 and TRBJ2-1; 15 bases map to TRBD2. This CDR3 comprises 17 residues. Losses at the gene ends were 4 bases for V and 4 bases for J; bases not matched to a gene: 5. CDR1 is SNHLY and CDR2 is FYNNEI in the germline V gene. The CDR3 is CASSAGLAGGSYNEQFF. The CDR3 nucleotides are TGTGCCAGCAGTGCGGGACTAGCGGGGGGATCTTACAATGAGCAGTTCTTC.

The chain has TRBV5-5 and TRBJ1-1; weak D call: TRBD1 (5 bases). The CDR3 is made up of 13 amino acids. The germline V gene has CDR1 SGHKS and CDR2 YYEKEE (reference sequence). Trimming removed 4 bases at V and 4 bases at J, with 11 bases between. This CDR3 reads CASSPGVLTEAFF. The DNA for the CDR3 is TGTGCCAGCAGCCCGGGGGTTCTCACTGAAGCTTTCTTT.

This clone was seen more than once but under ten times. The rearrangement joins TRBV5-4 to TRBJ1-1; D gene ambiguous. Per germline, CDR1 SGHNT and CDR2 YYREEE (reference sequence). The CDR3 has 15 residues. Deletions cut 0 bases from V and 5 bases from J, with 14 bases between. In DNA, the CDR3 is TGTGCCAGCAGCTTGGTAGACTTCGGGGTGACTGAAGCTTTCTTT. Translation gives CASSLVDFGVTEAFF.

This clone was recorded only once. The V and J genes are TRBV2 and TRBJ1-2; TRBD1 matches 7 bases. In germline, CDR1 is SNHLY, CDR2 FYNNEI. The CDR3 contains 14 residues. V was clipped by 1 base and J by 4 bases; unmatched bases: 3. The CDR3 bases are TGTGCCAGCAGTGAAGAGGGGGCGGGCTATGGCTACACCTTC. It encodes CASSEEGAGYGYTF.

The chain employs TRBV30 and TRBJ1-1; D is possibly TRBD1 (6 bases). Germline CDR1 is GTSNPN and CDR2 is SVGIG (reference sequence). The CDR3 is 13 amino acids. Trimming cost V 7 bases and J 1 base, with 13 bases left between them. For the CDR3, the DNA is TGTGCCTACCACGACAGGTCGAACACTGAAGCTTTCTTT. Protein: CAYHDRSNTEAFF.

CDR3 sequence: CASSTYREFFDEQYF. Written as DNA, the CDR3 is TGTGCCAGTAGTACATACAGGGAATTCTTCGACGAGCAGTACTTC. This chain links TRBV19 with TRBJ2-7; D perhaps matches TRBD1 (6 bases). V was trimmed by 4 bases and J by 5 bases, leaving 18 bases between them. Germline CDR1 reads LNHDA; CDR2 reads SQIVND (reference sequence). The CDR3 spans 15 residues.

The chain couples TRBV19 to TRBJ2-7, with 8 bases that match TRBD2. V was pared by 3 bases and J by 3 bases, with 4 bases of the junction left unmatched. The CDR3 runs to 14 residues. CDR1 is LNHDA and CDR2 is SQIVND in the germline V gene (reference sequence). The CDR3 DNA is TGTGCCAGTAGTATTAAAGCGGGAGTCTACGAGCAGTACTTC. Translation gives CASSIKAGVYEQYF. The whole variable domain, filled in from reference TRBV19 and TRBJ2-7, reads DGGITQSPKYLFRKEGQNVTLSCEQNLNHDAMYWYRQDPGQGLRLIYYSQIVNDFQKGDIAEGYSVSREKKESFPLTVTSAQKNPTAFYLCASSIKAGVYEQYFGPGTRLTVT.

The chain links TRBV5-1 to TRBJ1-4; D may be TRBD1 (5 bases). Germline CDR1 is SGHRS and CDR2 is YFSETQ. The CDR3 covers 13 residues. Trimming took 4 bases from V and 8 from J, leaving 12 bases between them. Here the CDR3 DNA reads TGCGCCAGCAGCCTGAGGGGAGGAGAAAAACTGTTTTTT. Its protein is CASSLRGGEKLFF.

The count of this clone is one. The rearrangement joins TRBV28 to TRBJ2-5; tentatively, D is TRBD1 (6 bases). This CDR3 comprises 16 residues. The V end was cut by 5 bases, the J end by 3 bases, with 19 bases between. Per the germline V gene, CDR1 is MDHEN and CDR2 is SYDVKM. Written as DNA, the CDR3 is TGTGCCAGCAGTCGCCATTCCGGGACACCAAAAGAGACCCAGTACTTC. It is translated as CASSRHSGTPKETQYF.

This rearrangement joins TRBV27 to TRBJ2-3; possibly TRBD1 or TRBD2 for D (5 bases each). The CDR3 sequence is 15 residues long. The germline CDR1 and CDR2 sequences are MNHEY and SMNVEV (reference sequence). V was clipped by 2 bases and J by 0 bases, with 9 bases between them. The CDR3 here is CASSLRGRSTDTQYF. CDR3 sequence (DNA): TGTGCCAGCAGTTTACGGGGACGAAGCACAGATACGCAGTATTTT.